This TCR beta chain was captured by sequencing in a study of T cell responses to AZD1222 COVID-19 vaccine. Sequencing used immunoSEQ multiplex PCR; TCRdb keeps in-frame clones, though not all of them. The table records roughly 160,000 clones, roughly 92% of them present only once. The TCR comes from an adult in good health. Sequenced here: peripheral blood, sampled on day 0 of AZD1222 vaccination.

The CDR3 sequence: CASKGKGGYNYGYTF. Here the CDR3 DNA reads TGTGCCAGCAAGGGGAAAGGGGGCTATAACTATGGCTACACCTTC. The rearrangement joins TRBV27 to TRBJ1-2; TRBD1 agrees at 7 bases. CDR1 and CDR2 (germline): MNHEY, SMNVEV (reference sequence). CDR3 length: 15 residues. Unmatched junction bases numbered 9, after V lost 7 bases and J lost 1 base.